This TCR beta chain was captured by sequencing in a study of lymphopenia after photon versus proton radiotherapy. On this clone itself: Its antigen is undetermined.

Method: immunoSEQ multiplex PCR; TCRdb's copy keeps in-frame clones and lacks some. The sample records over 9,500 clones, 88% being singletons. Points from the study as a whole: Authors raise, but do not show, better survival with proton therapy. A bigger post-nadir fall in TCR diversity correlated inversely with survival time in deceased patients.

The receptor was isolated from a man aged 55 to 69 with pancreatic cancer. The specimen was peripheral blood, collected from a patient treated with photon-based radiotherapy.

CDR3 sequence: CASRTPTSNQPQHF. In DNA, the CDR3 is TGTGCCAGCAGAACTCCTACCAGCAATCAGCCCCAGCATTTT. The chain employs TRBV28 and TRBJ1-5, with D unclear. The V and J ends lost 6 bases and 1 base respectively, with 10 bases between them. CDR3 length equals 14 residues. Looked up from germline, CDR1 is MDHEN and CDR2 is SYDVKM.